One TCR beta chain is described in this entry. This entry belongs to a study of blood T cell repertoires in COVID-19. Study summary: The origin of the acute and convalescent COVID-19 samples was the United States, Italy and Spain. PBMCs, B-cell-depleted T cells, or T cells were the source of the cDNA or gDNA that made up the material.

Original analysis: Amplified reference gene primers provided the basis for estimating nucleated cell counts. The table came from immunoSEQ multiplex PCR; TCRdb's copy has only in-frame clones and leaves some out. V, J and clone size reflect that table, while D and trimming were determined from the DNA. The data contain roughly 150,000 clones, around four fifths of them seen just once; the ten biggest clones take up roughly 8.6%. The CDR3 is 15 amino acids. V lost 6 bases, J lost 7 bases, and 18 bases lay in between. Germline CDR1 reads MDHEN; CDR2 reads SYDVKM. This receptor was taken from a woman aged 50 to 65 who had recovered from COVID-19. The sequenced material came from PBMCs or T cells enriched from blood (not recorded which). This sequence joins TRBV28 and TRBJ1-4, with D possibly TRBD1 on 6 matching bases. In DNA, the CDR3 is TGTGCCAGCAGCCCCCCCGGGGGCGGGAGTGAAAAACTGTTTTTT. Its translation is CASSPPGGGSEKLFF.